The next 13 T cell receptor beta chains were all read from a single sample in a study of blood T cell repertoires in COVID-19. Sequencing was performed with immunoSEQ multiplex PCR; in TCRdb, only in-frame clones are kept and a portion is missing. The sample has around 200,000 clones, around nine tenths seen once. The specimen sequenced was peripheral blood. The receptor source for this set is a man aged 35 to 55 with active or convalescent COVID-19.

The V gene is TRBV5-1, the J gene TRBJ2-7, with D perhaps TRBD2 (6 bases). The CDR3 length is 13 residues. Germline V gives CDR1 SGHRS, CDR2 YFSETQ. The germline V and J ends were trimmed by 0 bases and 5 bases, with 9 bases remaining between them. The CDR3 bases are TGCGCCAGCAGCTTGGCGGGGGAAAACGAGCAGTACTTC. Protein product: CASSLAGENEQYF.

The DNA for the CDR3 is TGTGCCATGGGGGACCTGGGGGGAAAACTGTTTTTT. Translation: CAMGDLGGKLFF. V and J are TRBV10-3 and TRBJ1-4, with a possible D match to TRBD1 (5 bases). The CDR3 sequence is 12 residues long. CDR1 is ENHRY, CDR2 SYGVKD, per germline. Trimming shortened V by 9 bases and J by 10 bases, and 15 bases separated the two germline ends.

This sequence joins TRBV12-3 or TRBV12-4 and TRBJ2-1, with no clear D. This CDR3 is built from 13 residues. Between the trimmed V and J ends, which lost 3 bases and 9 bases, there was a span of 12 bases. The CDR3 DNA reads as TGTGCCAGCAGTTTTATTATACCGGGTGAGCAGTTCTTC. Protein sequence: CASSFIIPGEQFF.

This clone was picked up one time. The CDR3 here is CASSALRAGELFF. For the CDR3, the DNA is TGTGCCAGCAGCGCCTTGAGGGCCGGGGAGCTGTTTTTT. This sequence joins TRBV12-3 or TRBV12-4 and TRBJ2-2; tentative D call: TRBD2 (5 bases). Trimming stripped 6 bases from V and 6 bases from J, with 11 bases between. This CDR3 contains 13 residues.

The V gene is TRBV6-5, the J gene TRBJ2-1; 10 bases line up with TRBD2. With V trimmed by 10 bases and J by 5 bases, 8 bases remained unmatched. From germline, CDR1 is MNHEY and CDR2 SVGAGI. CDR3 length: 14 amino acids. The CDR3 sequence: CATPSLAGDNEQFF. CDR3 DNA sequence: TGTGCCACCCCGAGTCTAGCGGGGGACAATGAGCAGTTCTTC.

The chain couples TRBV2 to TRBJ1-6; 8 nucleotides line up with TRBD1. Losses at the gene ends were 7 bases for V and 10 bases for J; bases not matched to a gene: 9. CDR1 is SNHLY and CDR2 is FYNNEI in the germline V gene. This CDR3 contains 14 residues. The CDR3 is CASNTGTGRSPLHF. Here the CDR3 DNA reads TGTGCCAGCAATACCGGGACAGGCAGATCACCCCTCCACTTT.

The chain couples TRBV30 to TRBJ2-1; 8 positions agree with TRBD1. CDR3 length equals 14 residues. The ends lost 0 bases at V and 8 bases at J; junction bases unmatched: 6. Germline V gives CDR1 GTSNPN, CDR2 SVGIG (reference sequence). The CDR3 DNA follows: TGTGCCTGGAGTGTCGGCAGGGGGCGGGATGAGCAGTTCTTC. Translated: CAWSVGRGRDEQFF.

This chain uses TRBV28 with TRBJ1-2, with a weak D call TRBD1 (5 bases). In germline, CDR1 is MDHEN, CDR2 SYDVKM. V lost 6 bases and J 7 bases, leaving 12 bases between the germline ends. CDR3 length: 12 residues. CDR3 DNA: TGTGCCAGCAGGTCTGGGGGAGGTGGCTACACCTTC. It yields the protein CASRSGGGGYTF.

The chain employs TRBV14 and TRBJ2-1, with D unresolved. The V end was cut by 1 base, the J end by 5 bases, with 9 bases between. Germline CDR1 reads SGHDN; CDR2 reads FVKESK. The CDR3 loop spans 14 amino acids. The CDR3 region has the DNA TGTGCCAGCAGCCAAGCAGGCAGAAACAATGAGCAGTTCTTC. It is translated as CASSQAGRNNEQFF.

Only one count was recorded for this clone. This chain links TRBV7-6 with TRBJ2-1; a weak D match, TRBD1 (5 bases). Germline CDR1 is SGHVS and CDR2 is FNYEAQ. V lost 5 bases, J lost 7 bases, and 15 bases lay in between. CDR3 length: 14 residues. The CDR3 reads CASSRGQGLNEQFF. As DNA, the CDR3 is TGTGCCAGCAGCCGAGGCCAGGGTTTGAATGAGCAGTTCTTC.

The chain joins TRBV3-1 (or the pseudogene TRBV3-2) to TRBJ2-3; 8 bases map to TRBD1. J lost 1 base, V lost 1 base, and 4 bases had no gene match. The CDR3 sequence is 16 residues long. Germline CDR1 is LGHDT and CDR2 is YNNKEL (reference sequence). Written as DNA, the CDR3 is TGTGCCAGCAGCCAAGTCGGGGGACAGGGCACAGATACGCAGTATTTT. Amino acid sequence: CASSQVGGQGTDTQYF.

The table lists this clone with a few counts. The CDR3 sequence is CASSLLGGSITEAFF. The CDR3 DNA follows: TGCGCCAGCAGCTTGTTAGGGGGCAGTATCACTGAAGCTTTCTTT. The V gene is TRBV5-1, the J gene TRBJ1-1; 7 bases fit TRBD1. Unmatched junction bases numbered 7, after V lost 1 base and J lost 4 bases. The V gene's germline CDR1 is SGHRS and CDR2 YFSETQ. This CDR3 comprises 15 residues.

V and J are TRBV10-3 and TRBJ2-7, with 9 bases matching TRBD2. Trimming cost V 3 bases and J 3 bases; bases outside gene matches: 3. From germline, CDR1 is ENHRY and CDR2 SYGVKD. The CDR3 consists of 14 residues. The DNA of the CDR3 is TGTGCCATCAGTGATCCTAGCGGGGTCTACGAGCAGTACTTC. Translated, it gives CAISDPSGVYEQYF.